A single sample gave rise to the 28 T cell receptor beta chains below, sequenced in a study of T cell changes during pregnancy in multiple sclerosis. Produced via immunoSEQ multiplex PCR; TCRdb's table is partial and in-frame only. The sample has just over 50,000 clones; 94% are singletons. The sequenced sample was CD4+ T cells from peripheral blood mononuclear cells, obtained in the second trimester of pregnancy. The receptors were sampled from a female donor with multiple sclerosis, enrolled in a pregnancy study.

The chain couples TRBV27 to TRBJ2-5; the D gene is possibly TRBD1 (5 bases). V shed 5 bases and J shed 7 bases, with 14 bases lying between them. The CDR3 contains 13 residues. Germline V gene lookup returns CDR1 MNHEY and CDR2 SMNVEV (reference sequence). The CDR3 DNA is TGTGCCAGCAGTGGATCTCAGGGAAGGACCCAGTACTTC. Residues: CASSGSQGRTQYF.

The rearrangement links TRBV6-6 to TRBJ1-1, with 8 bases matching TRBD1. The ends lost 2 bases at V and 4 bases at J; junction bases unmatched: 6. Germline V gene sequence: CDR1 MNHNY, CDR2 SVGAGI (reference sequence). This CDR3 has 15 amino acids. CDR3 sequence: CASSYKDRESTEAFF. The CDR3, as DNA: TGTGCCAGCAGTTACAAGGACAGGGAGAGCACTGAAGCTTTCTTT.

This chain uses TRBV4-3 with TRBJ1-2; 8 bases fit TRBD1. V shed 4 bases, J shed 3 bases, and the junction held 4 bases outside the gene matches. The V gene's germline CDR1 is LGHNA and CDR2 YSLEER. The CDR3 has 14 amino acids. Here the CDR3 DNA reads TGCGCCAGCAGCCGGTACAGGGGGGACTATGGCTACACCTTC. This sequence encodes CASSRYRGDYGYTF.

V and J are TRBV19 and TRBJ1-5; tentatively, D is TRBD1 (5 bases). Germline V lookup: CDR1 LNHDA, CDR2 SQIVND (reference sequence). The CDR3 has 16 amino acids. The V end lost 0 bases, the J end lost 0 bases, and 9 bases lay between the germline ends. DNA for the CDR3: TGTGCCAGTAGTATAGACAGGGCTTATAGCAATCAGCCCCAGCATTTT. This translates into CASSIDRAYSNQPQHF.

V is TRBV7-2 and J is TRBJ2-1, with D perhaps TRBD2 (5 bases). Per the germline V gene, CDR1 is SGHTA and CDR2 is FQGNSA. The length of the CDR3 is 16 residues. V was pared by 3 bases and J by 5 bases, with 17 bases between. CDR3 nucleotides: TGTGCCAGCAGCTTCCGCCGTTGGACTCGGAACAATGAGCAGTTCTTC. Amino acid sequence: CASSFRRWTRNNEQFF.

CDR3 sequence reads: CASSDAVAGREQYF. DNA for the CDR3: TGTGCCAGCAGTGACGCAGTGGCGGGGAGGGAGCAGTACTTC. J is TRBJ2-7 and V is TRBV6-4; possible D gene TRBD2, 6 bases. Trimming removed 2 bases at V and 7 bases at J, with 15 bases between. The germline V gene encodes CDR1 MRHNA and CDR2 SNTAGT. The CDR3 runs to 14 residues.

This chain uses TRBV20-1 with TRBJ1-2, with 7 bases that match TRBD1. Germline CDR1 is DFQATT and CDR2 is SNEGSKA (reference sequence). J lost 12 bases, V lost 3 bases, and 4 bases had no gene match. The CDR3 runs to 10 residues. The CDR3 spells CSARTGRHTF. The CDR3 nucleotides are TGCAGTGCTAGGACAGGGAGGCACACCTTC.

This sequence joins TRBV7-3 and TRBJ2-3; D is undetermined. V was shortened by 5 bases and J by 4 bases, with 10 bases between the two germline ends. Germline assignment: CDR1 SGHTA and CDR2 FQGTGA. The CDR3 extends over 13 amino acids. Here the CDR3 DNA reads TGTGCCAGCAGCCCTTACAAATCAGATACGCAGTATTTT. It encodes CASSPYKSDTQYF.

The chain has TRBV11-3 and TRBJ2-2, with D unclear. The CDR3 extends over 15 amino acids. CDR1 and CDR2 from the germline V gene are SGHNT and YENEEA. V lost 1 base and J 2 bases, leaving 8 bases between the germline ends. In DNA, the CDR3 is TGTGCCAGCAGCTTAGGCGGCTCTAACACCGGGGAGCTGTTTTTT. Residues: CASSLGGSNTGELFF.

V and J are TRBV30 and TRBJ1-6, with D maybe TRBD1 (5 bases). The germline V gene has CDR1 GTSNPN and CDR2 SVGIG (reference sequence). The CDR3 loop spans 13 amino acids. Trimming took off 3 bases at V and 9 bases at J, with 12 bases between the two ends. CDR3: CAWRGEVRSPLHF. The CDR3 nucleotides are TGTGCCTGGAGGGGGGAGGTCCGTTCACCCCTCCACTTT. The full variable domain, its missing parts supplied by reference TRBV30 and TRBJ1-6, is SQTIHQWPATLVQPVGSPLSLECTVEGTSNPNLYWYRQAAGRGLQLLFYSVGIGQISSEVPQNLSASRPQDRQFILSSKKLLLSDSGFYLCAWRGEVRSPLHFGNGTRLTVT.

This chain joins TRBV5-1 and TRBJ2-7, with D hard to call. CDR1 and CDR2 (germline): SGHRS, YFSETQ. The CDR3 has 16 residues. V lost 2 bases to trimming and J lost 4 bases, with 19 bases between them. CDR3 protein: CASSLGEVARCYEQYF. The CDR3 DNA reads TGCGCCAGCAGCTTAGGAGAAGTCGCTCGATGTTACGAGCAGTACTTC.

The CDR3 loop is CATKTGGPYNEQFF. In nucleotides, the CDR3 is TGTGCCACCAAGACAGGTGGACCCTACAATGAGCAGTTCTTC. V and J are TRBV19 and TRBJ2-1, with D tentatively TRBD1 (6 bases). The germline V gene has CDR1 LNHDA and CDR2 SQIVND (reference sequence). The CDR3 totals 14 residues. V was trimmed by 10 bases and J by 2 bases, leaving 15 bases between them.

The V and J genes are TRBV15 and TRBJ2-7, with 10 positions matching TRBD2. This CDR3 is built from 17 residues. Germline CDR1 reads LNHNV; CDR2 reads YYDKDF (reference sequence). Trimming removed 2 bases from V and 0 bases from J; junction bases left unmatched: 7. The CDR3 DNA reads TGTGCCACCAGCAGAATCTCTAGCGGGGGATTCTCCTACGAGCAGTACTTC. Its translation is CATSRISSGGFSYEQYF.

The chain is built from TRBV19 and TRBJ2-2, with 9 bases lining up with TRBD1. There are 15 residues in the CDR3. J lost 0 bases, V lost 7 bases, and 3 bases had no gene match. Germline CDR1 reads LNHDA; CDR2 reads SQIVND (reference sequence). CDR3 nucleotide sequence: TGTGCCAGTATCCGACAGGGGGCGAACACCGGGGAGCTGTTTTTT. Translating it yields CASIRQGANTGELFF.

The chain couples TRBV18 to TRBJ1-1, with 9 bases aligning to TRBD1. The CDR3 length is 14 residues. Losses at the gene ends were 4 bases for V and 5 bases for J; bases not matched to a gene: 5. CDR1 KGHSH and CDR2 LQKENI come from the germline V gene. In DNA form, the CDR3 reads TGTGCCAGCTCACTTAACAGGGGGCGGACTGAAGCTTTCTTT. It encodes CASSLNRGRTEAFF.

CDR3 DNA: TGTGCCAGCACTTTACAGGGGGCGCGGACAGATACGCAGTATTTT. Its protein product is CASTLQGARTDTQYF. V usage is TRBV6-5 and J usage is TRBJ2-3; TRBD1 matches 9 bases. Germline V gives CDR1 MNHEY, CDR2 SVGAGI. This CDR3 region has 15 residues. V gave up 7 bases and J gave up 3 bases; unmatched junction bases: 8.

The V and J genes are TRBV6-5 and TRBJ1-2; 8 positions agree with TRBD1. Germline CDR1 is MNHEY and CDR2 is SVGAGI. The V gene end was trimmed by 4 bases and the J gene end by 1 base; junction bases not matched to a gene: 2. This CDR3 region has 14 residues. CDR3 residues: CASSWTGLNYGYTF. The CDR3 nucleotides are TGTGCCAGCAGTTGGACAGGGCTTAACTATGGCTACACCTTC.

The chain carries TRBV2 and TRBJ2-7, with a weak D call TRBD1 (5 bases). The CDR3 sequence is 11 residues long. The germline gives CDR1 SNHLY, CDR2 FYNNEI. V dropped 11 bases and J dropped 3 bases, with 11 bases sitting between them. DNA of the CDR3: TGTGCCCTGACAGCAATCTACGAGCAGTACTTC. As protein: CALTAIYEQYF.

The rearrangement joins TRBV9 to TRBJ2-7; 11 nucleotides match TRBD1. J was trimmed by 7 bases and V by 2 bases; bases with no gene match: 8. Looked up from germline, CDR1 is SGDLS and CDR2 is YYNGEE. The CDR3 extends over 15 amino acids. The CDR3: CASSVKHGQGAEQYF. The CDR3, as DNA: TGTGCCAGCAGCGTCAAACATGGACAGGGGGCAGAGCAGTACTTC. Combining the CDR3 with reference TRBV9 and TRBJ2-7 gives the whole variable domain DSGVTQTPKHLITATGQRVTLRCSPRSGDLSVYWYQQSLDQGLQFLIQYYNGEERAKGNILERFSAQQFPDLHSELNLSSLELGDSALYFCASSVKHGQGAEQYFGPGTRLTVT.

The sample holds one count of this clone. The chain has TRBV5-1 and TRBJ2-1; possibly TRBD1 for D (6 bases). Germline CDR1 SGHRS, CDR2 YFSETQ. V lost 2 bases to trimming and J lost 8 bases, with 14 bases between them. The CDR3 spans 14 residues. CDR3 loop: CASSLPRGRDEQFF. The CDR3 DNA reads TGCGCCAGCAGCTTACCCAGGGGTCGAGATGAGCAGTTCTTC. The entire variable domain, with the rest obtained from reference TRBV5-1 and TRBJ2-1, is as follows: KAGVTQTPRYLIKTRGQQVTLSCSPISGHRSVSWYQQTPGQGLQFLFEYFSETQRNKGNFPGRFSGRQFSNSRSEMNVSTLELGDSALYLCASSLPRGRDEQFFGPGTRLTVL.

This clone was observed once. The V call is TRBV6-5, the J call TRBJ2-7, with 10 positions matching TRBD2. Losses at the gene ends were 6 bases for V and 2 bases for J; bases not matched to a gene: 4. Germline assignment: CDR1 MNHEY and CDR2 SVGAGI. The CDR3 length is 14 residues. The CDR3: CASRRTSGPYEQYF. As DNA, the CDR3 is TGTGCCAGCAGACGGACTAGCGGCCCCTACGAGCAGTACTTC.

This chain joins TRBV6-5 and TRBJ1-6, with D unclear. CDR1 and CDR2 from the germline V gene are MNHEY and SVGAGI. The CDR3 is made up of 14 amino acids. Trimming removed 2 bases from V and 7 bases from J, with 9 bases in between. The CDR3 DNA sequence: TGTGCCAGCAGTTACGGAGGCCCGAATTCACCCCTCCACTTT. As protein: CASSYGGPNSPLHF.

About this clone: The identical CDR3 is also encoded by other nucleotide sequences in the sample. This rearrangement joins TRBV18 to TRBJ2-7; TRBD1 is a possible D gene (6 bases). CDR3 length equals 13 residues. Trimming cost V 3 bases and J 1 base, with 7 bases left between them. CDR1 and CDR2 from the germline V gene are KGHSH and LQKENI. The CDR3 bases are TGTGCCAGCTCACCCGGACAGTCCTACGAGCAGTACTTC. Translation: CASSPGQSYEQYF.

The rearrangement joins TRBV10-3 to TRBJ1-1; D gene unclear. V lost 2 bases, J lost 0 bases, and 25 bases lay in between. Per the germline V gene, CDR1 is ENHRY and CDR2 is SYGVKD. This CDR3 spans 20 amino acids. CDR3 protein: CAISEPLGDGGGGLNTEAFF. The CDR3 coding sequence is TGTGCCATCAGTGAGCCCCTAGGCGATGGCGGCGGAGGGTTGAACACTGAAGCTTTCTTT.

A single count supports this clone. The CDR3 sequence: CASSLDRASYNEQFF. The DNA for the CDR3 is TGTGCCAGCAGTCTTGACAGGGCGTCCTACAATGAGCAGTTCTTC. The chain joins TRBV6-5 to TRBJ2-1, with 7 positions matching TRBD1. J gave up 1 base and V 5 bases, and 5 bases lay outside the gene matches. CDR3 length equals 15 residues. CDR1 is MNHEY and CDR2 is SVGAGI in the germline V gene.

This rearrangement joins TRBV6-1 to TRBJ2-7, with D possibly TRBD2 on 6 matching bases. The germline gives CDR1 MNHNS, CDR2 SASEGT. The V and J ends lost 8 bases and 4 bases respectively, with 15 bases between them. The CDR3 sequence is 13 residues long. CDR3 protein: CASRRAGKYEQYF. The CDR3 coding sequence is TGTGCCAGCCGGAGGGCGGGGAAATACGAGCAGTACTTC.

The rearrangement uses TRBV14 and TRBJ2-5, with 8 bases aligning to TRBD2. There are 17 residues in the CDR3. Per germline, CDR1 SGHDN and CDR2 FVKESK. With 1 base clipped from V and 1 base from J, the junction kept 8 bases outside the gene matches. This CDR3 is CASSQAGGRSPQETQYF. CDR3 nucleotides: TGTGCCAGCAGCCAAGCCGGCGGGAGGTCCCCCCAAGAGACCCAGTACTTC.

This sequence joins TRBV28 and TRBJ1-2, with 10 bases lining up with TRBD1. There are 14 residues in the CDR3. J was trimmed by 7 bases and V by 6 bases; bases with no gene match: 8. The germline gives CDR1 MDHEN, CDR2 SYDVKM. CDR3 residues: CASRQTGGDGGYTF. CDR3 bases: TGTGCCAGCAGACAGACAGGGGGCGATGGTGGCTACACCTTC.